This T cell receptor beta chain comes out of a study of T cells in Graves' hyperthyroidism and ophthalmopathy. The study's findings and limits: Model predictions of ophthalmopathy came a median around 6.5 months before onset.

Individuals with ophthalmopathy presented a Clinical Activity Score of at least 3, a NOSPECS grade of at least 4 and a duration under 3 months. Exclusion of patients followed from uncontrolled infection, other autoimmune disease, pregnancy or lactation. An approximately 10 ml volume of fresh peripheral blood provided the PBMCs. This clonotype showed up many times. Its antigen is undetermined. Regions amplified from RNA transcripts were the TCR beta CDR3 regions. The study used the HTBI primer set for a first-round RT-PCR of the TCR CDR3. TCRdb passed the multiplex PCR reads through MiXCR, listing each CDR3 protein once. Here the sample spans 500,000 to 750,000 distinct CDR3 sequences, 12% to 15% being singletons. The ends were cut back, 0 bases at V and 5 bases at J, with 11 bases in the middle. CDR1 is ENHRY and CDR2 is SYGVKD in the germline V gene. The CDR3 is 14 amino acids.

Material for sequencing was blood. The chain is built from TRBV10-3 and TRBJ2-7, with D tentatively TRBD1 or TRBD2 (6 bases each). This clonotype was obtained from a woman under 30 with Graves' ophthalmopathy. In DNA form, the CDR3 reads TGTGCCATCAGTGAGTCATGGGGGGCGGACGAGCAGTACTTC. Amino acid sequence: CAISESWGADEQYF.